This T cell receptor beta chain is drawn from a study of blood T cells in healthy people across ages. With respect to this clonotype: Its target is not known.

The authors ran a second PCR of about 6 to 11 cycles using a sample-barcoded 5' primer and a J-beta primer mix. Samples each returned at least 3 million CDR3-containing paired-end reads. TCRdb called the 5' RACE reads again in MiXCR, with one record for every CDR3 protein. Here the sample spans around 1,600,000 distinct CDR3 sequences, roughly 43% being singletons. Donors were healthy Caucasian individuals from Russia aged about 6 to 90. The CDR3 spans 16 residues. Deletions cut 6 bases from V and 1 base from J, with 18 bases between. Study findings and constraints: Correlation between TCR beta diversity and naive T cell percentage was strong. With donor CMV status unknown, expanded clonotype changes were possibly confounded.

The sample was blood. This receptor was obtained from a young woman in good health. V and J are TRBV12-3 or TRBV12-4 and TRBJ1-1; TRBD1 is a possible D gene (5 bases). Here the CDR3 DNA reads TGTGCCAGCAGCACCGCGTTAGAGACAGAGAACACTGAAGCTTTCTTT. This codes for CASSTALETENTEAFF.